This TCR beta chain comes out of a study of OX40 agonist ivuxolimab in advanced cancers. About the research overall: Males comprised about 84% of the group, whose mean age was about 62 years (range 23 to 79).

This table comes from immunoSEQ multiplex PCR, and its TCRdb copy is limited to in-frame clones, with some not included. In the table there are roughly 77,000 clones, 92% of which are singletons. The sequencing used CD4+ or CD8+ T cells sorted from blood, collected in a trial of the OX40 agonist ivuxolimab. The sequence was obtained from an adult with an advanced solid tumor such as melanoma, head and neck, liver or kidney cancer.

Here the CDR3 reads CASNSRERETQYF. The CDR3 DNA is TGTGCCAGCAATTCTCGGGAGAGAGAGACCCAGTACTTC. The chain couples TRBV2 to TRBJ2-5, with D possibly matching TRBD2 (6 bases). Trimming took off 7 bases at V and 4 bases at J, with 13 bases between the two ends. Germline CDR1 and CDR2: SNHLY and FYNNEI. CDR3 length: 13 amino acids.